The source of this T cell receptor beta chain is a study of cytomegalovirus exposure and HLA in healthy donors. The germline V and J ends were trimmed by 6 bases and 1 base, with 16 bases remaining between them. The germline V gene encodes CDR1 SGHRS and CDR2 YFSETQ. The CDR3 has 15 residues. With 60 Vbeta and 13 Jbeta primers, the PCR was carried out. Only in-frame clones appear in the TCRdb table, and some are missing; sequencing was by immunoSEQ multiplex PCR. The table lists about 190,000 clones, 87% of them singletons, with 1% to 1.5% in the top ten. The source is a man aged 30-40 years in good health and CMV-seronegative. The source material was PBMCs. The chain recombines TRBV5-1 with TRBJ1-1; D gene unclear. The CDR3 DNA is TGCGCCAGCACGGAAGACGTTGGAGGGAACACTGAAGCTTTCTTT. Protein: CASTEDVGGNTEAFF.